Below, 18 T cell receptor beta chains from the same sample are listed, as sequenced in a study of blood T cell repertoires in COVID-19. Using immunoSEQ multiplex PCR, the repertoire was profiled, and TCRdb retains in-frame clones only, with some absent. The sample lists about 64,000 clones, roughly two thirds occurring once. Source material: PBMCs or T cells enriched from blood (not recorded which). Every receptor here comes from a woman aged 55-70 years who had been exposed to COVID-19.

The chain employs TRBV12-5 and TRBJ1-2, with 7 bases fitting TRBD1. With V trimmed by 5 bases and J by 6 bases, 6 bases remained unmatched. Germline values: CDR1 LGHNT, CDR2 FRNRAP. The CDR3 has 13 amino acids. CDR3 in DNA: TGTGCTAGTGGTCGGACAGGCCGGGATGGCTACACCTTC. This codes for CASGRTGRDGYTF.

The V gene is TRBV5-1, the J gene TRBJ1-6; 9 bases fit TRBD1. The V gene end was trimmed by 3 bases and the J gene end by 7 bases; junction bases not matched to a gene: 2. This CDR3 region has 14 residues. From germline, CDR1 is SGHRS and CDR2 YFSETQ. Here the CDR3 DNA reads TGCGCCAGCAGCTCCGGGACAGGGAATTCACCCCTCCACTTT. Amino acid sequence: CASSSGTGNSPLHF.

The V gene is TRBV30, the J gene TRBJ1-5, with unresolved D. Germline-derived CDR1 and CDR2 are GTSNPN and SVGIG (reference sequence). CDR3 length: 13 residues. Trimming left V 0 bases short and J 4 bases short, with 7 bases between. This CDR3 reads CAWSVRRNQPQHF. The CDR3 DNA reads TGTGCCTGGAGTGTACGGAGAAATCAGCCCCAGCATTTT.

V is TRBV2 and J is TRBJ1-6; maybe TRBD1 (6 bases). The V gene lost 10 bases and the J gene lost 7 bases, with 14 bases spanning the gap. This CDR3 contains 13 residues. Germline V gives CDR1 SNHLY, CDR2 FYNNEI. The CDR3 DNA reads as TGTGCCATGAAGGGGGAGGGCAATTCACCCCTCCACTTT. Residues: CAMKGEGNSPLHF.

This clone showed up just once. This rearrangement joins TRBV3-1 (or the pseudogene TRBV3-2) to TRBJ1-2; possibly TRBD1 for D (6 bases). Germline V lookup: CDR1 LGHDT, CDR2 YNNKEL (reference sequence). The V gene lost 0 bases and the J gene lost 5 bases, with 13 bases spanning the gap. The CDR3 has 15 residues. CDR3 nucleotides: TGTGCCAGCAGCCAAGATAACAGGGCTCCGTATGGCTACACCTTC. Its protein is CASSQDNRAPYGYTF.

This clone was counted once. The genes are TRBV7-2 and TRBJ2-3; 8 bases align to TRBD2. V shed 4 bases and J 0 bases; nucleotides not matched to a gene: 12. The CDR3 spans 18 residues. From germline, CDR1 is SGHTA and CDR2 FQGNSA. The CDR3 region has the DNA TGTGCCAGCAGCTCTCCCGGGACTAGGGTCCGGAGCACAGATACGCAGTATTTT. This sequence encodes CASSSPGTRVRSTDTQYF.

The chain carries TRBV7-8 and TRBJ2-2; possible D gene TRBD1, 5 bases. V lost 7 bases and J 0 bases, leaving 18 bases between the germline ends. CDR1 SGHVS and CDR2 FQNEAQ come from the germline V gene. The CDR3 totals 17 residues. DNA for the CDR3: TGTGCCAGCAACAAAAAAAGACAGCGACCGAACACCGGGGAGCTGTTTTTT. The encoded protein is CASNKKRQRPNTGELFF.

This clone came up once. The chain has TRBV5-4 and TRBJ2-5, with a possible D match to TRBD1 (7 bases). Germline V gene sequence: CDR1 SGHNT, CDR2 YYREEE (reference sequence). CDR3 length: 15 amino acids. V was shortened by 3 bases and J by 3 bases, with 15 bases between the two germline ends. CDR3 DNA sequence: TGTGCCAGCAGCTCGGCGGGACAGAGGAAAGAGACCCAGTACTTC. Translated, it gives CASSSAGQRKETQYF. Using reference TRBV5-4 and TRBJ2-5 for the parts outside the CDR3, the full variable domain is ETGVTQSPTHLIKTRGQQVTLRCSSQSGHNTVSWYQQALGQGPQFIFQYYREEENGRGNFPPRFSGLQFPNYSSELNVNALELDDSALYLCASSSAGQRKETQYFGPGTRLLVL.

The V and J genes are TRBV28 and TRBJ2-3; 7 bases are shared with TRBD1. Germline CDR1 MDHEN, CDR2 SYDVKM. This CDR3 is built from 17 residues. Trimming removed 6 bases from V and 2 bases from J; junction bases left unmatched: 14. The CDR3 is CASRPPRQGLFTDTQYF. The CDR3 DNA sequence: TGTGCCAGCAGGCCACCACGACAGGGTCTTTTCACAGATACGCAGTATTTT.

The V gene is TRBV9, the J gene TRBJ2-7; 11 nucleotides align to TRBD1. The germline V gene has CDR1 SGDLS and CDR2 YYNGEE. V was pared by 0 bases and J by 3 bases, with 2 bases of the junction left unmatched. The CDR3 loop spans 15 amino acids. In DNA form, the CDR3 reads TGTGCCAGCAGCGTAGGGGGACAGGGGGTCTACGAGCAGTACTTC. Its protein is CASSVGGQGVYEQYF.

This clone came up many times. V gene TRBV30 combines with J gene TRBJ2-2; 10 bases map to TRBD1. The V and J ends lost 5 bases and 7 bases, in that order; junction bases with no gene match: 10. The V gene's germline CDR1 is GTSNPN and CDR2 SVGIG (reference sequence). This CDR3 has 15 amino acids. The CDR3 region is CAWDGTGVIGGELFF. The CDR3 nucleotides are TGTGCCTGGGACGGGACAGGGGTTATTGGCGGGGAGCTGTTTTTT.

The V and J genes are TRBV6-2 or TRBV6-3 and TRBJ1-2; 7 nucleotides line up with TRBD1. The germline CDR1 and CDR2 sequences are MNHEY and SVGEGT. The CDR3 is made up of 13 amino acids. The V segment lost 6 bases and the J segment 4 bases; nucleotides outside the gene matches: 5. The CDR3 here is CASSPGQVYGYTF. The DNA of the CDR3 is TGTGCCAGCAGCCCCGGACAGGTCTATGGCTACACCTTC.

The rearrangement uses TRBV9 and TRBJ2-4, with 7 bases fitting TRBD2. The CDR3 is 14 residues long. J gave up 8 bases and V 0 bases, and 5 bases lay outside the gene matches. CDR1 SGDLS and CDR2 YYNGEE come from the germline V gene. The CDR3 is CASSVDGRKDIQYF. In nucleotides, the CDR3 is TGTGCCAGCAGCGTAGACGGGAGGAAAGACATTCAGTACTTC.

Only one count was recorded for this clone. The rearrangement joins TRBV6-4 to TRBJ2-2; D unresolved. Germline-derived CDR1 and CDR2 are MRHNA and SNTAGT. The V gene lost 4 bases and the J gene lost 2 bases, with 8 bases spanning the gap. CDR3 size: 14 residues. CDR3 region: CASSVFPNTGELFF. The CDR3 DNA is TGTGCCAGCAGTGTATTCCCTAACACCGGGGAGCTGTTTTTT.

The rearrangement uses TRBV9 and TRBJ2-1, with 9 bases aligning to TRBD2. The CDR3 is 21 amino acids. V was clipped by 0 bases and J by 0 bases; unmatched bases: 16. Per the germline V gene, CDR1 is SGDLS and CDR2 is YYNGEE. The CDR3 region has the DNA TGTGCCAGCAGCGTAGACTACCGAGCGGGGGGTACGGGGAGCTCCTACAATGAGCAGTTCTTC. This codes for CASSVDYRAGGTGSSYNEQFF.

CDR3 loop: CASSPGQGKANYGYTF. The CDR3 DNA sequence: TGTGCCAGCAGTCCCGGACAGGGCAAAGCTAACTATGGCTACACCTTC. V gene TRBV27 combines with J gene TRBJ1-2, with 8 positions matching TRBD1. The V and J ends lost 5 bases and 0 bases, in that order; junction bases with no gene match: 8. This CDR3 is 16 amino acids long. Germline V gene sequence: CDR1 MNHEY, CDR2 SMNVEV (reference sequence).

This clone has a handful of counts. As DNA, the CDR3 is TGTGCCAGCAGTTCATGGACAGGGGGTGAAAAACTGTTTTTT. It is translated as CASSSWTGGEKLFF. This chain uses TRBV28 with TRBJ1-4, with TRBD1 matching over 10 bases. The germline gives CDR1 MDHEN, CDR2 SYDVKM. The V segment lost 4 bases and the J segment 7 bases; nucleotides outside the gene matches: 3. The CDR3 has 14 residues.

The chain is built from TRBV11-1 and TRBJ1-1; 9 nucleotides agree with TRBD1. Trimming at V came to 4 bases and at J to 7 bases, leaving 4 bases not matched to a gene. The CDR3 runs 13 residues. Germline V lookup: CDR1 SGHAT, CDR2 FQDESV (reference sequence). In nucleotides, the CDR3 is TGTGCCAGCAGCTCACAGGGGGCGAGTGAAGCTTTCTTT. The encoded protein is CASSSQGASEAFF.